This T cell receptor (beta chain) was captured in a study of blood T cell repertoires in COVID-19. Study in general: Spain, Italy and the United States supplied samples that represented acute and convalescent COVID-19. PBMCs, B-cell-depleted T cells, or T cells provided the cDNA or gDNA that made up the material.

V trimming: 5 bases; J trimming: 2 bases; junction bases outside the gene matches: 2. CDR1 is MNHEY, CDR2 SMNVEV, per germline (reference sequence). This CDR3 has 14 residues. Points on this clone: The same CDR3 is also encoded by other DNA sequences in this sample.

Original handling: It was from reference gene primer amplification that nucleated cell counts were estimated. Sequencing used immunoSEQ multiplex PCR; TCRdb keeps in-frame clones, though not all of them. Clonal size and the V and J genes are those of that table, whereas D and trimming came from the DNA. The sample has a few hundred thousand clones; roughly 91% are singletons. The TCR originated in a woman under 40 with COVID-19, enrolled during active disease. The chain couples TRBV27 to TRBJ1-5; 8 nucleotides agree with TRBD1. Sequenced material: peripheral blood. For the CDR3, the DNA is TGTGCCAGCAGTCCGGGACAGGGCAATCAGCCCCAGCATTTT. Protein: CASSPGQGNQPQHF.